The clone carrying this T cell receptor beta chain was counted between two and nine times. What it binds is unknown. This sample includes further DNA sequences coding for the same CDR3. The source of the sample is a study of graft-versus-host responses after intestinal transplantation. Whole-study context: Anti-thymocyte globulin was used for induction in all recipients, who then took tacrolimus and steroids for around 3 years. Study-wide results and limits: The presence of high graft-versus-host to host-versus-graft clonal ratios in allografts characterized patients with graft-donor T cell macrochimerism. GvH clones were identified in recipient marrow, with some first appearing in ileum or blood.

Clones were read by immunoSEQ multiplex PCR, and TCRdb kept only the in-frame ones, dropping some. The sample holds 100,000 to 120,000 clones, 90% to 95% seen once. CDR1 and CDR2 from the germline V gene are SGHAT and FQNNGV. The CDR3 loop spans 12 amino acids. V was pared by 2 bases and J by 0 bases, with 1 base between. The chain uses TRBV11-2 and TRBJ1-1; D unresolved. This receptor was obtained from a human donor who received an intestinal transplant. Source: unstimulated CD8+ T cells sorted from spleen or lymph node cells, taken before intestinal transplant. CDR3 nucleotide sequence: TGTGCCAGCAGCTTACTGAACACTGAAGCTTTCTTT. Residues: CASSLLNTEAFF.